The next 22 T cell receptor beta chains were all read from a single sample in a study of blood T cell repertoires in COVID-19. Clones were sequenced by immunoSEQ multiplex PCR, and TCRdb holds only the in-frame ones, with some missing. The sample holds roughly 200,000 clones; 82% are singletons and the top ten take 4.5% to 6.5%. What was sequenced was PBMCs or T cells enriched from blood (not recorded which). The receptors were sampled from a woman aged 55-70 years with acute COVID-19.

This clone showed up just once. The chain uses TRBV6-5 and TRBJ1-1, with D unresolved. CDR3 length equals 13 residues. V lost 6 bases and J 2 bases, leaving 10 bases between the germline ends. CDR1 MNHEY and CDR2 SVGAGI come from the germline V gene. The CDR3 spells CASRPSINTEAFF. DNA for the CDR3: TGTGCCAGCAGGCCGAGTATTAACACTGAAGCTTTCTTT.

This clone has a handful of counts. CDR3 bases: TGTGCCGGGCAAACAGGGGGGGAAAAACTGTTTTTT. Its translation is CAGQTGGEKLFF. The chain couples TRBV30 to TRBJ1-4, with TRBD1 matching 8 bases. The CDR3 runs to 12 residues. J gave up 8 bases and V 8 bases, and 7 bases lay outside the gene matches. Germline lookup yields CDR1 GTSNPN and CDR2 SVGIG (reference sequence).

The chain joins TRBV10-3 to TRBJ1-1; D uncertain. V lost 0 bases and J lost 0, with 8 bases in between. Germline CDR1 and CDR2: ENHRY and SYGVKD. The CDR3 spans 15 residues. CDR3 residues: CAISESRGMNTEAFF. As DNA, the CDR3 is TGTGCCATCAGTGAGTCACGGGGAATGAACACTGAAGCTTTCTTT.

This clone appeared a single time. The V gene is TRBV3-1 (or the pseudogene TRBV3-2), the J gene TRBJ1-2; no clear D. Trimming removed 2 bases from V and 8 bases from J, with 9 bases in between. This CDR3 is 12 amino acids long. Germline V CDR1 and CDR2: LGHDT, YNNKEL (reference sequence). Here the CDR3 reads CASSQSGGGYTF. CDR3 sequence (DNA): TGTGCCAGCAGCCAATCGGGAGGGGGCTACACCTTC.

The chain uses TRBV18 and TRBJ1-5, with D tentatively TRBD1 (5 bases). The germline V and J ends were trimmed by 3 bases and 0 bases, with 27 bases remaining between them. The CDR3 covers 21 residues. Germline values: CDR1 KGHSH, CDR2 LQKENI. The CDR3 loop reads CASSPVAGRGYGQYSNQPQHF. The CDR3 nucleotides are TGTGCCAGCTCACCCGTTGCGGGCCGGGGGTATGGCCAGTATAGCAATCAGCCCCAGCATTTT.

The chain combines TRBV11-3 with TRBJ2-5, with TRBD1 matching over 8 bases. Germline lookup yields CDR1 SGHNT and CDR2 YENEEA. The CDR3 has 14 residues. Trimming cost V 1 base and J 5 bases; bases outside gene matches: 3. CDR3 in DNA: TGTGCCAGCAGCTTAGGACAGGGGCAGGAGACCCAGTACTTC. Its protein product is CASSLGQGQETQYF.

V is TRBV3-1 (or the pseudogene TRBV3-2) and J is TRBJ1-1; D is unresolved. Germline assignment: CDR1 LGHDT and CDR2 YNNKEL (reference sequence). V was shortened by 1 base and J by 2 bases, with 8 bases between the two germline ends. This CDR3 is 14 amino acids long. The CDR3 sequence is CASSQATANTEAFF. DNA for the CDR3: TGTGCCAGCAGCCAAGCCACAGCAAACACTGAAGCTTTCTTT.

The chain is built from TRBV9 and TRBJ2-6; 8 nucleotides match TRBD1. Per germline, CDR1 SGDLS and CDR2 YYNGEE. Unmatched junction bases numbered 12, after V lost 4 bases and J lost 0 bases. The CDR3 consists of 19 residues. The CDR3 is CASSPRPGQDFSGANVLTF. The CDR3 bases are TGTGCCAGCAGCCCAAGACCGGGACAGGACTTCTCTGGGGCCAACGTCCTGACTTTC. Full variable domain (missing parts from reference TRBV9 and TRBJ2-6): DSGVTQTPKHLITATGQRVTLRCSPRSGDLSVYWYQQSLDQGLQFLIQYYNGEERAKGNILERFSAQQFPDLHSELNLSSLELGDSALYFCASSPRPGQDFSGANVLTFGAGSRLTVL.

The rearrangement uses TRBV6-2 or TRBV6-3 and TRBJ1-3; D perhaps matches TRBD1 (6 bases). The V gene lost 6 bases and the J gene lost 0 bases, with 15 bases spanning the gap. Germline CDR1 reads MNHEY; CDR2 reads SVGEGT. This CDR3 region has 16 residues. CDR3 sequence (DNA): TGTGCCAGCAGCCCAGCGGACAGCTACTCTGGAAACACCATATATTTT. Its translation: CASSPADSYSGNTIYF.

The chain uses TRBV6-5 and TRBJ1-5; 10 nucleotides line up with TRBD1. The CDR3 contains 15 residues. Unmatched junction bases numbered 9, after V lost 6 bases and J lost 7 bases. CDR1 and CDR2 from the germline V gene are MNHEY and SVGAGI. CDR3 loop: CASSAGTGVRQPQHF. In DNA, the CDR3 is TGTGCCAGCAGCGCCGGGACAGGGGTTAGGCAGCCCCAGCATTTT.

V and J are TRBV19 and TRBJ1-4, with a tentative D call TRBD1 (6 bases). The germline V gene encodes CDR1 LNHDA and CDR2 SQIVND (reference sequence). The ends were cut back, 7 bases at V and 8 bases at J, with 20 bases in the middle. The CDR3 spans 15 residues. CDR3 sequence reads: CASIPGAGEREKLFF. CDR3 bases: TGTGCCAGTATCCCAGGAGCAGGGGAAAGAGAAAAACTGTTTTTT.

The chain recombines TRBV24-1 with TRBJ2-3, with TRBD1 as a possible D gene (6 bases). Between the trimmed V and J ends, which lost 1 base and 5 bases, there was a span of 15 bases. The germline V gene has CDR1 KGHDR and CDR2 SFDVKD. The CDR3 totals 16 residues. The CDR3 nucleotides read TGTGCCACCAGTGATTTAAGGTTTGGGGGCATAGATACGCAGTATTTT. Translating gives CATSDLRFGGIDTQYF.

The J gene is TRBJ1-2, the V gene TRBV19; 10 nucleotides line up with TRBD1. This CDR3 is 16 amino acids long. Germline CDR1 LNHDA, CDR2 SQIVND (reference sequence). The junction had 10 bases not matched to a gene; V was cut back by 5 bases and J by 4 bases. CDR3 nucleotides: TGTGCCAGTAGTCCCTACCGGGACAGGGGAGGCTATGGCTACACCTTC. It specifies CASSPYRDRGGYGYTF.

This clone is medium-sized within its sample. The chain recombines TRBV6-1 with TRBJ1-2, with D possibly being TRBD1 (6 bases). The CDR3 loop spans 15 amino acids. Germline CDR1 reads MNHNS; CDR2 reads SASEGT. V was clipped by 0 bases and J by 0 bases, with 8 bases between them. CDR3 sequence reads: CASSEATGPNYGYTF. The CDR3 bases are TGTGCCAGCAGTGAAGCCACAGGGCCTAACTATGGCTACACCTTC.

In regard to this clone: The sample contains more than one DNA sequence encoding this CDR3. The chain recombines TRBV28 with TRBJ1-3; D might be TRBD1 (5 bases). There are 15 residues in the CDR3. V was cut by 5 bases and J by 0 bases, with 11 bases left in between. Per germline, CDR1 MDHEN and CDR2 SYDVKM. CDR3 DNA sequence: TGTGCCAGCAGTACACACAGGATCTCTGGAAACACCATATATTTT. Its translation is CASSTHRISGNTIYF.

Here the CDR3 DNA reads TGCAGTGCTAGTTCCCCGATTCTCATAGATGGCTACACCTTC. Translated, it gives CSASSPILIDGYTF. The chain couples TRBV20-1 to TRBJ1-2; no clear D. Trimming left V 3 bases short and J 6 bases short, with 17 bases between. CDR1 is DFQATT and CDR2 is SNEGSKA in the germline V gene (reference sequence). This CDR3 is built from 14 residues.

This chain's CDR3 is CASSLDGQGAFYGYTF. CDR3 nucleotides: TGTGCCAGCAGCTTAGATGGGCAGGGGGCGTTCTATGGCTACACCTTC. The V call is TRBV7-2, the J call TRBJ1-2, with 8 nucleotides matching TRBD1. V was pared by 1 base and J by 4 bases, with 8 bases of the junction left unmatched. Per germline, CDR1 SGHTA and CDR2 FQGNSA. The CDR3 runs 16 residues.

The rearrangement uses TRBV14 and TRBJ1-3; D unclear. CDR1 and CDR2 (germline): SGHDN, FVKESK. V dropped 1 base and J dropped 4 bases, with 17 bases sitting between them. The CDR3 sequence is 17 residues long. As DNA, the CDR3 is TGTGCCAGCAGCCAAGGACGGACTATTTCTCGCGGAAACACCATATATTTT. Residues: CASSQGRTISRGNTIYF.

V gene TRBV11-3 combines with J gene TRBJ2-3, with 7 bases identical to TRBD1. Looked up from germline, CDR1 is SGHNT and CDR2 is YENEEA. The CDR3 totals 16 residues. J gave up 6 bases and V 5 bases, and 14 bases lay outside the gene matches. Here the CDR3 reads CASSPLGQDTIDTQYF. DNA of the CDR3: TGTGCCAGCAGCCCTCTCGGACAGGACACCATTGATACGCAGTATTTT. The complete variable domain, with remaining parts taken from reference TRBV11-3 and TRBJ2-3, reads EAGVVQSPRYKIIEKKQPVAFWCNPISGHNTLYWYLQNLGQGPELLIRYENEEAVDDSQLPKDRFSAERLKGVDSTLKIQPAELGDSAVYLCASSPLGQDTIDTQYFGPGTRLTVL.

In the case of this clone: An end of the junction differs from the germline gene, which may be a read error. The chain employs TRBV7-2 and TRBJ1-2; D possibly corresponds to TRBD1 (5 bases). Germline CDR1 is SGHTA and CDR2 is FQGNSA. The CDR3 extends over 9 amino acids. CDR3 nucleotides: TGTGCCAGCACCTTAGGGGCCCCCTTC. Translation gives CASTLGAPF.

J is TRBJ1-4 and V is TRBV5-6; 10 bases agree with TRBD1. The CDR3 spans 17 residues. V lost 4 bases, J lost 7 bases, and 13 bases stayed unmatched. In germline, CDR1 is SGHDT, CDR2 YYEEEE. The CDR3 DNA follows: TGTGCCAGCAGCGCGGGACAGGGGCCGATAGGAGTTGAAAAACTGTTTTTT. This translates into CASSAGQGPIGVEKLFF.

The chain joins TRBV6-2 or TRBV6-3 to TRBJ1-1; tentative D call: TRBD1 (6 bases). Germline V CDR1 and CDR2: MNHEY, SVGEGT. The CDR3 loop spans 15 amino acids. V lost 0 bases, J lost 4 bases, and 12 bases lay in between. The DNA of the CDR3 is TGTGCCAGCAGTTACTCGAGGGGGATTTCCACTGAAGCTTTCTTT. This gives the protein CASSYSRGISTEAFF.